The rows below give T cell receptor beta chains drawn from one sample of a study of T cell changes during pregnancy in multiple sclerosis. Measured with immunoSEQ multiplex PCR; TCRdb has only the in-frame clones, and not every one. The table lists some 38,000 clones, about 93% of them singletons. The sequenced sample was CD4+ T cells from peripheral blood mononuclear cells, obtained in the second trimester of pregnancy. These receptors were taken from a female donor in good health, enrolled as a control in a pregnancy study. CDR3s include the opening cysteine and the closing phenylalanine or tryptophan. Each record gives: J gene, clone size, V gene, D gene, CDR3 protein, CDR3 DNA. D genes are given only for firm matches. Not all rows give a size; the values are once, few, many and, for expanded clones, a class.

j_gene: TRBJ1-5
abundance: -
v_gene: TRBV30
d_gene: -
CDR3aa: CAYRAGGDQPQHF
CDR3nt: TGTGCCTACCGGGCTGGAGGGGATCAGCCCCAGCATTTT

j_gene: TRBJ1-6
abundance: -
v_gene: TRBV5-6
d_gene: -
CDR3aa: CASSLFMADYNSPLHF
CDR3nt: TGTGCCAGCAGCTTGTTCATGGCGGATTATAATTCACCCCTCCACTTT

j_gene: TRBJ2-1
abundance: -
v_gene: TRBV28
d_gene: TRBD2
CDR3aa: CASSLSLAGGQYNEQFF
CDR3nt: TGTGCCAGCAGTTTAAGCCTGGCGGGGGGCCAATACAATGAGCAGTTCTTC

j_gene: TRBJ2-7
abundance: -
v_gene: TRBV5-1
d_gene: -
CDR3aa: CASSRSWGRSSYEQYF
CDR3nt: TGCGCCAGCAGTCGGAGCTGGGGCAGGAGTTCCTACGAGCAGTACTTC

j_gene: TRBJ1-3
abundance: -
v_gene: TRBV28
d_gene: -
CDR3aa: CASNSGSNTIYF
CDR3nt: TGTGCCAGCAACTCAGGGTCTAACACCATATATTTT

j_gene: TRBJ1-3
abundance: once
v_gene: TRBV7-2
d_gene: TRBD1
CDR3aa: CASSLTDRGRRNTIYF
CDR3nt: TGTGCCAGCAGCCTCACGGACAGGGGGCGAAGGAACACCATATATTTT

j_gene: TRBJ1-1
abundance: -
v_gene: TRBV7-2
d_gene: -
CDR3aa: CASSLHSNVMNTEAFF
CDR3nt: TGTGCCAGCAGCTTACACAGCAACGTCATGAACACTGAAGCTTTCTTT

j_gene: TRBJ1-1
abundance: -
v_gene: TRBV7-3
d_gene: TRBD1
CDR3aa: CASSPRGGTGRVNTEAFF
CDR3nt: TGTGCCAGCAGCCCACGGGGTGGGACAGGGAGAGTGAACACTGAAGCTTTCTTT

j_gene: TRBJ2-3
abundance: -
v_gene: TRBV27
d_gene: TRBD2
CDR3aa: CASSPPRLAGAVDTQYF
CDR3nt: TGTGCCAGCAGTCCCCCGAGACTAGCGGGGGCGGTAGATACGCAGTATTTT

j_gene: TRBJ1-1
abundance: -
v_gene: TRBV14
d_gene: -
CDR3aa: CASSHLQGDWNTEAFF
CDR3nt: TGTGCCAGCAGCCACCTCCAAGGGGATTGGAACACTGAAGCTTTCTTT

j_gene: TRBJ1-2
abundance: -
v_gene: TRBV21-1
d_gene: -
CDR3aa: CASSKVASYGYTF
CDR3nt: TGTGCCAGCAGCAAAGTAGCGAGCTATGGCTACACCTTC

j_gene: TRBJ1-2
abundance: -
v_gene: TRBV4-1
d_gene: -
CDR3aa: CASSQDPGYGYTF
CDR3nt: TGCGCCAGCAGCCAAGATCCGGGTTATGGCTACACCTTC

j_gene: TRBJ2-3
abundance: -
v_gene: TRBV19
d_gene: TRBD2
CDR3aa: CASSSQAGGGDTQYF
CDR3nt: TGTGCCAGTAGTTCCCAAGCGGGGGGGGGAGATACGCAGTATTTT

j_gene: TRBJ1-6
abundance: once
v_gene: TRBV28
d_gene: -
CDR3aa: CASSKQGTSSYNSPLHF
CDR3nt: TGTGCCAGCAGCAAACAGGGAACGAGCTCCTATAATTCACCCCTCCACTTT

j_gene: TRBJ1-2
abundance: -
v_gene: TRBV29-1
d_gene: -
CDR3aa: CSVVPRGGLDYGYTF
CDR3nt: TGCAGCGTTGTGCCCAGGGGCGGTTTAGACTATGGCTACACCTTC

j_gene: TRBJ2-1
abundance: -
v_gene: TRBV6-5
d_gene: -
CDR3aa: CASSYANEQFF
CDR3nt: TGTGCCAGCAGTTACGCGAATGAGCAGTTCTTC

j_gene: TRBJ2-5
abundance: -
v_gene: TRBV5-4
d_gene: TRBD2
CDR3aa: CASSPIRLAVGLETQYF
CDR3nt: TGTGCCAGCAGCCCTATTAGACTAGCGGTGGGGTTGGAGACCCAGTACTTC

j_gene: TRBJ1-4
abundance: -
v_gene: TRBV5-8
d_gene: -
CDR3aa: CASSPEGGDNEKLFF
CDR3nt: TGTGCCAGCAGCCCGGAGGGAGGTGATAATGAAAAACTGTTTTTT

j_gene: TRBJ1-2
abundance: -
v_gene: TRBV18
d_gene: TRBD1
CDR3aa: CASSRQGADYGYTF
CDR3nt: TGTGCCAGCTCACGACAGGGGGCGGACTATGGCTACACCTTC

j_gene: TRBJ2-3
abundance: -
v_gene: TRBV15
d_gene: -
CDR3aa: CATSREKPTGTWPDTQYF
CDR3nt: TGTGCCACCAGCAGAGAAAAGCCTACAGGGACCTGGCCAGATACGCAGTATTTT

j_gene: TRBJ2-5
abundance: -
v_gene: TRBV14
d_gene: -
CDR3aa: CASSQDSSGETQYF
CDR3nt: TGTGCCAGCAGCCAAGATTCTTCGGGGGAGACCCAGTACTTC

j_gene: TRBJ2-5
abundance: once
v_gene: TRBV5-6
d_gene: -
CDR3aa: CASSLVGGRTETQYF
CDR3nt: TGTGCCAGCAGCTTGGTGGGGGGTCGGACTGAGACCCAGTACTTC

j_gene: TRBJ1-4
abundance: -
v_gene: TRBV5-4
d_gene: TRBD1
CDR3aa: CASSLGVDRADGEKLFF
CDR3nt: TGTGCCAGCAGCTTGGGGGTCGACAGGGCGGATGGCGAAAAACTGTTTTTT

j_gene: TRBJ2-7
abundance: -
v_gene: TRBV28
d_gene: -
CDR3aa: CATSTYEQYF
CDR3nt: TGTGCCACCAGTACTTACGAGCAGTACTTC

j_gene: TRBJ2-3
abundance: -
v_gene: TRBV19
d_gene: TRBD2
CDR3aa: CASSFLRGGSDTQYF
CDR3nt: TGTGCCAGTAGTTTCCTGCGGGGGGGCTCAGATACGCAGTATTTT

j_gene: TRBJ2-7
abundance: -
v_gene: TRBV11-1
d_gene: TRBD1
CDR3aa: CASSALGTGEFQYF
CDR3nt: TGTGCCAGCAGCGCACTTGGGACAGGGGAGTTTCAGTACTTC

j_gene: TRBJ2-3
abundance: once
v_gene: TRBV15
d_gene: TRBD1
CDR3aa: CATSRVGDRVGDTQYF
CDR3nt: TGTGCCACCAGCAGAGTGGGGGACAGGGTGGGAGATACGCAGTATTTT

j_gene: TRBJ1-2
abundance: once
v_gene: TRBV28
d_gene: TRBD1
CDR3aa: CASSLGQGEGYTF
CDR3nt: TGTGCCAGCAGTCTCGGACAGGGGGAAGGCTACACCTTC

j_gene: TRBJ2-3
abundance: -
v_gene: TRBV11-3
d_gene: TRBD1
CDR3aa: CASSPRTGGTDTQYF
CDR3nt: TGTGCCAGCAGCCCCCGGACAGGGGGCACAGATACGCAGTATTTT

j_gene: TRBJ2-2
abundance: -
v_gene: TRBV7-2
d_gene: TRBD2
CDR3aa: CASSPWAGGDTGELFF
CDR3nt: TGTGCCAGCAGTCCCTGGGCGGGGGGGGACACCGGGGAGCTGTTTTTT

j_gene: TRBJ1-2
abundance: once
v_gene: TRBV6-5
d_gene: TRBD1
CDR3aa: CASSSWTGDGYTF
CDR3nt: TGTGCCAGCAGTTCATGGACAGGGGATGGCTACACCTTC

j_gene: TRBJ1-6
abundance: -
v_gene: TRBV11-2
d_gene: -
CDR3aa: CASSLVPGRGVFSPLHF
CDR3nt: TGTGCCAGCAGCTTAGTCCCGGGGAGGGGAGTGTTTTCACCCCTCCACTTT

j_gene: TRBJ2-3
abundance: -
v_gene: TRBV5-1
d_gene: -
CDR3aa: CASSLDNGSDTQYF
CDR3nt: TGCGCCAGCAGCTTGGATAACGGGTCAGATACGCAGTATTTT

j_gene: TRBJ1-4
abundance: -
v_gene: TRBV4-1
d_gene: -
CDR3aa: CASSQGKGIMANEKLFF
CDR3nt: TGCGCCAGCAGCCAAGGGAAGGGGATAATGGCTAATGAAAAACTGTTTTTT

j_gene: TRBJ2-3
abundance: -
v_gene: TRBV7-2
d_gene: TRBD2
CDR3aa: CASSPSRAGGIDTQYF
CDR3nt: TGTGCCAGCAGCCCCTCCCGGGCGGGGGGGATAGATACGCAGTATTTT

j_gene: TRBJ2-5
abundance: -
v_gene: TRBV25-1
d_gene: -
CDR3aa: CASERGGETQYF
CDR3nt: TGTGCCAGCGAGCGCGGCGGGGAGACCCAGTACTTC

j_gene: TRBJ1-2
abundance: -
v_gene: TRBV12-2
d_gene: -
CDR3aa: CASRFGTVYGYTF
CDR3nt: TGTGCAAGTCGCTTTGGGACAGTCTATGGCTACACCTTC

j_gene: TRBJ1-1
abundance: -
v_gene: TRBV4-3
d_gene: -
CDR3aa: CASSWNRETEAFF
CDR3nt: TGCGCCAGCAGCTGGAACAGGGAGACTGAAGCTTTCTTT

j_gene: TRBJ2-1
abundance: -
v_gene: TRBV7-9
d_gene: TRBD2
CDR3aa: CASSWTSGGGMNEQFF
CDR3nt: TGTGCCAGCAGCTGGACTAGCGGGGGAGGTATGAATGAGCAGTTCTTC

j_gene: TRBJ1-4
abundance: -
v_gene: TRBV19
d_gene: TRBD1
CDR3aa: CASSSGTGGMISNEKLFF
CDR3nt: TGTGCCAGTAGTTCTGGGACAGGGGGGATGATCTCTAATGAAAAACTGTTTTTT

j_gene: TRBJ1-2
abundance: -
v_gene: TRBV5-6
d_gene: -
CDR3aa: CASSDAGRRGYGYTF
CDR3nt: TGTGCCAGCAGCGATGCGGGTAGGCGCGGGTATGGCTACACCTTC

j_gene: TRBJ2-2
abundance: -
v_gene: TRBV14
d_gene: -
CDR3aa: CASSPPAGLNTGELFF
CDR3nt: TGTGCCAGCAGCCCCCCTGCAGGCTTGAACACCGGGGAGCTGTTTTTT

j_gene: TRBJ1-1
abundance: -
v_gene: TRBV18
d_gene: TRBD1
CDR3aa: CASSPRPGQGARTEAFF
CDR3nt: TGTGCCAGCTCACCTCGGCCGGGACAGGGGGCGCGGACTGAAGCTTTCTTT

j_gene: TRBJ1-1
abundance: -
v_gene: TRBV29-1
d_gene: -
CDR3aa: CSVTGTLNTEAFF
CDR3nt: TGCAGCGTGACCGGGACACTGAACACTGAAGCTTTCTTT

j_gene: TRBJ1-6
abundance: few
v_gene: TRBV15
d_gene: -
CDR3aa: CATNKEGAYNSPLHF
CDR3nt: TGTGCCACCAACAAAGAAGGGGCCTATAATTCACCCCTCCACTTT

j_gene: TRBJ2-2
abundance: -
v_gene: TRBV19
d_gene: TRBD1
CDR3aa: CASADRRRTNTGELFF
CDR3nt: TGTGCCAGCGCGGACAGGAGAAGAACGAACACCGGGGAGCTGTTTTTT

j_gene: TRBJ2-3
abundance: -
v_gene: TRBV5-1
d_gene: -
CDR3aa: CASSLAASTTDTQYF
CDR3nt: TGCGCCAGCAGCTTGGCCGCGAGTACCACAGATACGCAGTATTTT

j_gene: TRBJ1-2
abundance: -
v_gene: TRBV4-3
d_gene: TRBD1
CDR3aa: CASSQESRQGGHGYTF
CDR3nt: TGCGCCAGCAGCCAAGAATCGAGACAGGGAGGTCATGGCTACACCTTC

j_gene: TRBJ2-1
abundance: -
v_gene: TRBV28
d_gene: -
CDR3aa: CASGIDRTRGDEQFF
CDR3nt: TGTGCCAGCGGAATCGACAGGACGAGAGGGGATGAGCAGTTCTTC

j_gene: TRBJ2-3
abundance: -
v_gene: TRBV6-5
d_gene: -
CDR3aa: CASSRGTGDTQYF
CDR3nt: TGTGCCAGCAGTAGGGGGACCGGGGATACGCAGTATTTT

j_gene: TRBJ2-6
abundance: -
v_gene: TRBV5-5
d_gene: -
CDR3aa: CASSNSLVAANVLTF
CDR3nt: TGTGCCAGCAGCAATTCGCTAGTGGCAGCCAACGTCCTGACTTTC

j_gene: TRBJ1-5
abundance: once
v_gene: TRBV30
d_gene: -
CDR3aa: CAWSVGNNQPQHF
CDR3nt: TGTGCCTGGAGTGTGGGCAACAATCAGCCCCAGCATTTT

j_gene: TRBJ1-3
abundance: -
v_gene: TRBV7-6
d_gene: -
CDR3aa: CASSVNLRGNGNTIYF
CDR3nt: TGTGCCAGCAGCGTGAATCTTAGGGGGAATGGAAACACCATATATTTT

j_gene: TRBJ2-7
abundance: -
v_gene: TRBV7-2
d_gene: TRBD1
CDR3aa: CASSQGAAPPEQYF
CDR3nt: TGTGCCAGCAGCCAGGGGGCGGCCCCCCCGGAGCAGTACTTC

j_gene: TRBJ1-1
abundance: once
v_gene: TRBV6-4
d_gene: -
CDR3aa: CASCRDTEAFF
CDR3nt: TGTGCCAGTTGCAGGGACACTGAAGCTTTCTTT

j_gene: TRBJ1-3
abundance: -
v_gene: TRBV7-2
d_gene: TRBD1
CDR3aa: CASSFDRVENTIYF
CDR3nt: TGTGCCAGCAGCTTCGACAGGGTTGAAAACACCATATATTTT

j_gene: TRBJ2-7
abundance: once
v_gene: TRBV30
d_gene: TRBD1
CDR3aa: CAWTSDRVRYEQYF
CDR3nt: TGTGCCTGGACATCGGACAGGGTCAGGTACGAGCAGTACTTC

j_gene: TRBJ2-3
abundance: -
v_gene: TRBV19
d_gene: -
CDR3aa: CASSIQGTDTQYF
CDR3nt: TGTGCCAGTAGTATACAGGGCACAGATACGCAGTATTTT

j_gene: TRBJ2-2
abundance: -
v_gene: TRBV5-1
d_gene: -
CDR3aa: CASSLVGGANTGELFF
CDR3nt: TGCGCCAGCAGCTTGGTAGGGGGAGCGAACACCGGGGAGCTGTTTTTT